A selection of T cell receptor beta chains follows, all from one sample in a study of cytomegalovirus exposure and HLA in healthy donors. Assay used: immunoSEQ multiplex PCR; TCRdb lists only in-frame clones, some missing. Among around 110,000 clones listed, 50% to 70% were seen once. The material sequenced was PBMCs. These receptors were obtained from a middle-aged woman in good health and CMV-seropositive. Each CDR3 is given with its conserved first and last residue. The order of the fields is J gene, clone size, V gene, D gene, CDR3 DNA, CDR3 protein. A D gene is named only where the DNA matches it firmly. Clone size is given for some rows only: seen once, a few or many times, or a class if the clone is expanded.

TRBJ1-1,.,TRBV7-9,.,TGTGTTACTGCCGGGGGGATAAACACTGAAGCTTTCTTT,CVTAGGINTEAFF
TRBJ1-5,.,TRBV7-9,TRBD1,TGTGCCAGCAGCCTAACGACAGGGGATCAGCCCCAGCATTTT,CASSLTTGDQPQHF
TRBJ2-6,.,TRBV9,.,TGTGCCAGCAGCGTAGCCCTGTCTGGGGCCAACGTCCTGACTTTC,CASSVALSGANVLTF
TRBJ2-3,.,TRBV12-5,.,TGTGCTAGTGGTTTGTCGAGCACAGATACGCAGTATTTT,CASGLSSTDTQYF
TRBJ2-7,few,TRBV5-1,TRBD1,TGCGCCAGCAGCTTGACAGGGGCCTACGAGCAGTACTTC,CASSLTGAYEQYF
TRBJ2-7,.,TRBV27,TRBD2,TGTGCCAGCAGTTTTAGCGGGAGGGCCGCCTACGAGCAGTACTTC,CASSFSGRAAYEQYF
TRBJ2-6,.,TRBV6-6,.,TGTGCCAGCAGTCCTACAGGGTACTCGGCCAACGTCCTGACTTTC,CASSPTGYSANVLTF
TRBJ1-5,.,TRBV6-5,TRBD1,TGTGCCAGCAGTTTACAGGGGGGGAATCAGCCCCAGCATTTT,CASSLQGGNQPQHF
TRBJ2-7,few,TRBV25-1,.,TGTGCCAGCAGTGAATCCTGGGCGGAGGGTGGGTACGAGCAGTACTTC,CASSESWAEGGYEQYF
TRBJ2-1,few,TRBV4-2,.,TGTGCCAGCAGCCAAGACGGCCAGGGGTCCTACAATGAGCAGTTCTTC,CASSQDGQGSYNEQFF
TRBJ2-1,.,TRBV9,TRBD2,TGTGCCAGCAGCGTAGGAGCGGGAGGATACAATGAGCAGTTCTTC,CASSVGAGGYNEQFF
TRBJ2-1,.,TRBV4-3,.,TGCGCCAGCAGCCAAGCATCAGGAAGCTCCTACAATGAGCAGTTCTTC,CASSQASGSSYNEQFF
TRBJ2-2,.,TRBV29-1,TRBD2,TGCAGCTCAACCGGCCCGGGGGGCGGGGAGCTGTTTTTT,CSSTGPGGGELFF
TRBJ1-1,.,TRBV7-9,.,TGTGCCAGCAGCTTACCCCCTGGGCAGGTTTACACTGAAGCTTTCTTT,CASSLPPGQVYTEAFF
TRBJ1-1,.,TRBV19,TRBD1,TGTGCCAGTAGTCTTCAAACAGGGGTCACTGAAGCTTTCTTT,CASSLQTGVTEAFF
TRBJ2-2,.,TRBV4-2,TRBD2,TGTGCCAGCAGCCAAATAGGGACTAGCGGGACCGGGGAGCTGTTTTTT,CASSQIGTSGTGELFF
TRBJ1-2,few,TRBV19,TRBD1,TGTGCCAGTAGTAGTTCGTTCGGACAGGTATATGGCTACACCTTC,CASSSSFGQVYGYTF
TRBJ2-7,.,TRBV19,.,TGTGCCAGTAGTATAGCCCTTTTACCCAGGGACGAGCAGTACTTC,CASSIALLPRDEQYF
TRBJ1-5,.,TRBV28,TRBD1,TGTGCCAGCAGTTCCGGACAGGGGAACCAGCCCCAGCATTTT,CASSSGQGNQPQHF
TRBJ1-5,.,TRBV19,TRBD1,TGTGCCAGTGCCCTAATCCGACAGGGTAAACAGCCCCAGCATTTT,CASALIRQGKQPQHF